Following are 28 T cell receptor beta chains from one sample sequenced in a study of CD8 T cells in Susac syndrome. Random-hexamer reverse transcription was applied to roughly 0.45 to 1 ug RNA. TCRdb called the immunoSEQ multiplex PCR reads again in MiXCR, with one record for every CDR3 protein. The table includes about 52,000 distinct CDR3 sequences, around 93% detected once. The sequenced sample was CD8+ T cells from PBMCs. These receptors were collected from a human donor with multiple sclerosis.

The chain couples TRBV5-1 to TRBJ2-1; TRBD1 might be the D (5 bases). The V gene lost 0 bases and the J gene lost 4 bases, with 8 bases spanning the gap. The CDR3 totals 14 residues. Germline CDR1 is SGHRS and CDR2 is YFSETQ. The CDR3 region has the DNA TGCGCCAGCAGCTTGGGGACAAATTACAATGAGCAGTTCTTC. It translates to CASSLGTNYNEQFF.

The chain carries TRBV12-3 or TRBV12-4 and TRBJ2-3, with 9 bases aligning to TRBD1. The CDR3 is made up of 15 amino acids. The V segment lost 6 bases and the J segment 3 bases; nucleotides outside the gene matches: 7. The CDR3 is CASSPTGGGTDTQYF. The CDR3, as DNA: TGTGCCAGCAGCCCCACAGGGGGCGGTACAGATACGCAGTATTTT.

The chain combines TRBV6-2 or TRBV6-3 with TRBJ1-5; 9 nucleotides line up with TRBD1. The V and J ends lost 5 bases and 4 bases, in that order; junction bases with no gene match: 12. Germline V CDR1 and CDR2: MNHEY, SVGEGT. The CDR3 runs to 17 residues. The CDR3 sequence is CASSTGTGRFGNQPQHF. DNA of the CDR3: TGTGCCAGCAGTACGGGGACAGGGAGGTTCGGAAATCAGCCCCAGCATTTT.

In its sample, this clonotype was seen a few times. This chain links TRBV6-5 with TRBJ2-7; 9 bases fit TRBD1. Germline loops: CDR1 MNHEY, CDR2 SVGAGI. This CDR3 comprises 15 residues. With 3 bases clipped from V and 3 bases from J, the junction kept 6 bases outside the gene matches. DNA for the CDR3: TGTGCCAGCAGTTATCAGGAGACAGGGGGCTACGAGCAGTACTTC. Residues: CASSYQETGGYEQYF.

Worth noting for this clonotype: Mismatch with germline at one junction end may stem from a read error. The rearrangement uses TRBV5-1 and TRBJ1-2; 12 positions agree with TRBD1. This CDR3 is 14 amino acids long. Germline V gene lookup returns CDR1 SGHRS and CDR2 YFSETQ. DNA of the CDR3: TGCGTCAGCAAACCGGGACAGGGGGCGCAGGGCTACACCTTC. Protein product: CVSKPGQGAQGYTF.

Details on this clonotype: The germline gene is not matched at one end of the junction; a read error may be the cause. The rearrangement uses TRBV15 and TRBJ1-5; a weak D match, TRBD1 (5 bases). Germline V CDR1 and CDR2: LNHNV, YYDKDF (reference sequence). The CDR3 extends over 16 amino acids. CDR3 coding DNA: TGTGCCACCAACAGATCTCCCGGGACGGTCAATCAGCCCCAGCATTTT. Its translation is CATNRSPGTVNQPQHF.

The V and J genes are TRBV10-3 and TRBJ1-1, with TRBD1 as a possible D gene (5 bases). The germline V and J ends were trimmed by 3 bases and 1 base, with 9 bases remaining between them. Germline CDR1 reads ENHRY; CDR2 reads SYGVKD. This CDR3 spans 14 amino acids. CDR3 sequence: CAISEGAENTEAFF. Written as DNA, the CDR3 is TGTGCCATCAGTGAAGGGGCAGAGAACACTGAAGCTTTCTTT.

The chain couples TRBV4-1 to TRBJ1-2; tentatively, D is TRBD1 (5 bases). This CDR3 region has 16 residues. V was pared by 1 base and J by 4 bases, with 16 bases between. Germline lookup yields CDR1 MGHRA and CDR2 YSYEKL. The CDR3 loop is CASSQGSGGEVYGYTF. CDR3 DNA: TGCGCCAGCAGCCAAGGGTCCGGGGGGGAGGTCTATGGCTACACCTTC.

The genes are TRBV7-9 and TRBJ1-1; D gene ambiguous. CDR1 and CDR2 from the germline V gene are SEHNR and FQNEAQ (reference sequence). Trimming stripped 2 bases from V and 1 base from J, with 5 bases between. The CDR3 has 13 amino acids. As DNA, the CDR3 is TGTGCCAGCAGCTTAAACTGGAACACTGAAGCTTTCTTT. It encodes CASSLNWNTEAFF.

This clonotype occurred once. Germline and junction disagree at one end, which may indicate a read error. The DNA of the CDR3 is TGCAGCGTTGAGGAAGCAGGGTCCTTTGATGCTCTCTTT. It codes for CSVEEAGSFDALF. The gene calls are TRBV29-1 and TRBJ1-1; tentatively, D is TRBD1 (5 bases). The CDR3 is 13 residues long. CDR1 is SQVTM and CDR2 is ANQGSEA in the germline V gene.

The rearrangement uses TRBV2 and TRBJ1-1; D ambiguous. The CDR3 covers 8 residues. Germline values: CDR1 SNHLY, CDR2 FYNNEI. The V end was cut by 10 bases, the J end by 12 bases, with 9 bases between. The CDR3 sequence is CATTGSFF. The CDR3 nucleotides read TGTGCCACCACCGGATCTTTCTTT.

The genes are TRBV14 and TRBJ2-7; possibly TRBD1 or TRBD2 for D (5 bases each). The V gene's germline CDR1 is SGHDN and CDR2 FVKESK. The CDR3 loop spans 14 amino acids. V was trimmed by 6 bases and J by 1 base, leaving 13 bases between them. CDR3 sequence: CASSSPGTSYEQYF. CDR3 in DNA: TGTGCCAGCAGTTCGCCCGGGACGTCCTACGAGCAGTACTTC.

The CDR3 loop reads CASSQGTAYEQYF. As DNA, the CDR3 is TGTGCCAGCAGCCAGGGGACAGCCTACGAGCAGTACTTC. The rearrangement joins TRBV3-1 to TRBJ2-7, with 7 bases fitting TRBD1. V lost 3 bases to trimming and J lost 2 bases; unmatched junction nucleotides: 1. The CDR3 covers 13 residues. Germline CDR1 reads LGHDT; CDR2 reads YNNKEL (reference sequence).

The V call is TRBV7-9, the J call TRBJ2-2; D is perhaps TRBD2 (6 bases). The CDR3 is made up of 17 amino acids. The V and J ends lost 5 bases and 4 bases respectively, with 20 bases between them. The V gene's germline CDR1 is SEHNR and CDR2 FQNEAQ (reference sequence). The CDR3, as DNA: TGTGCCAGCAGCCACGGGGACTCCACCTATCCCACCGGGGAGCTGTTTTTT. It translates to CASSHGDSTYPTGELFF.

The chain has TRBV12-3 or TRBV12-4 and TRBJ2-2; no firm D call. Trimming removed 1 base from V and 7 bases from J, with 10 bases in between. This CDR3 is built from 14 residues. The DNA for the CDR3 is TGTGCCAGCAGTTTAGACGGCACGGGCGGGGAGCTGTTTTTT. It yields the protein CASSLDGTGGELFF.

The V and J genes are TRBV6-2 or TRBV6-3 and TRBJ1-5; 9 bases are shared with TRBD1. The CDR3 has 12 amino acids. The junction had 5 bases not matched to a gene; V was cut back by 10 bases and J by 7 bases. Germline CDR1 reads MNHEY; CDR2 reads SVGEGT. CDR3 sequence (DNA): TGTGCCACCAGGACAGGGGAGCAGCCCCAGCATTTT. Its protein is CATRTGEQPQHF.

This clonotype was recorded once. The rearrangement links TRBV28 to TRBJ2-7; 7 bases agree with TRBD2. There are 13 residues in the CDR3. The V and J ends lost 4 bases and 4 bases, in that order; junction bases with no gene match: 4. CDR1 and CDR2 (germline): MDHEN, SYDVKM. The CDR3 region has the DNA TGTGCCAGCAGTTCAAACGGGGGGTACGAGCAGTACTTC. This sequence encodes CASSSNGGYEQYF.

The genes are TRBV6-6 and TRBJ1-5; TRBD1 is a possible D gene (6 bases). Trimming pared 2 bases from V and 2 bases from J, leaving 13 bases between. Germline lookup yields CDR1 MNHNY and CDR2 SVGAGI (reference sequence). The length of the CDR3 is 16 residues. DNA for the CDR3: TGTGCCAGCAGTTACCCGATGGGGGCGGGCAATCAGCCCCAGCATTTT. Its protein is CASSYPMGAGNQPQHF.

This clonotype has a single count. The chain employs TRBV20-1 and TRBJ2-7, with D perhaps assigned TRBD1 or TRBD2 (5 bases each). This CDR3 is built from 16 residues. Germline assignment: CDR1 DFQATT and CDR2 SNEGSKA (reference sequence). V was shortened by 6 bases and J by 5 bases, with 26 bases between the two germline ends. CDR3 sequence (DNA): TGCAGTGCCCTCTGGGACCGGGTAAATTATAGGGACGAGCAGTACTTC. Translation gives CSALWDRVNYRDEQYF.

This clonotype was seen only once. This rearrangement joins TRBV9 to TRBJ1-4; the match to TRBD1 covers 10 bases. There are 15 residues in the CDR3. After removal of 4 bases from V and 6 bases from J, the junction contained 6 bases not matched to a gene. Looked up from germline, CDR1 is SGDLS and CDR2 is YYNGEE. The DNA of the CDR3 is TGTGCCAGCAGCATCTACGGGACAGGGGATGAAAAACTGTTTTTT. This sequence encodes CASSIYGTGDEKLFF.

This chain joins TRBV6-5 and TRBJ1-5; no definite D call. Germline CDR1 MNHEY, CDR2 SVGAGI. Trimming took off 7 bases at V and 0 bases at J, with 13 bases between the two ends. CDR3 length equals 15 residues. The CDR3 here is CASTLTWGSNQPQHF. CDR3 nucleotide sequence: TGTGCCAGCACCCTTACATGGGGTAGCAATCAGCCCCAGCATTTT.

V gene TRBV10-3 combines with J gene TRBJ1-2; D ambiguous. The CDR3 totals 14 residues. Deletions cut 10 bases from V and 1 base from J, with 16 bases between. The germline gives CDR1 ENHRY, CDR2 SYGVKD. The CDR3 reads CATRSSESNYGYTF. CDR3 DNA sequence: TGTGCCACCAGATCATCGGAGAGTAACTATGGCTACACCTTC.

As to this clonotype: The junction and the germline gene differ at one end; a read error may be behind it. J is TRBJ1-1 and V is TRBV7-9, with TRBD1 as a possible D gene (5 bases). This CDR3 contains 11 residues. Looked up from germline, CDR1 is SEHNR and CDR2 is FQNEAQ (reference sequence). The CDR3 nucleotides read TGTGCCAGCAGCTTGGGCAGGGAAGGTTTCTTT. Protein product: CASSLGREGFF.

This clonotype has more than one count but fewer than ten. The chain couples TRBV6-2 or TRBV6-3 to TRBJ1-1; no firm D call. In germline, CDR1 is MNHEY, CDR2 SVGEGT. CDR3 length: 14 amino acids. V was cut by 4 bases and J by 1 base, with 10 bases left in between. The chain's CDR3 is CASSWAGSNTEAFF. As DNA, the CDR3 is TGTGCCAGCAGTTGGGCCGGGTCGAACACTGAAGCTTTCTTT.

The V and J genes are TRBV11-1 and TRBJ2-2; D call uncertain. Germline V gene sequence: CDR1 SGHAT, CDR2 FQDESV (reference sequence). V lost 4 bases and J 4 bases, leaving 16 bases between the germline ends. The CDR3 covers 16 residues. CDR3 region: CASSSLDDPTTGELFF. In nucleotides, the CDR3 is TGTGCCAGCAGCTCGCTTGACGACCCCACCACCGGGGAGCTGTTTTTT.

The rearrangement uses TRBV28 and TRBJ2-2; D is undetermined. There are 14 residues in the CDR3. Germline V gene lookup returns CDR1 MDHEN and CDR2 SYDVKM. The ends were cut back, 6 bases at V and 1 base at J, with 9 bases in the middle. CDR3 in amino acids: CASRIPGNTGELFF. The DNA for the CDR3 is TGTGCCAGCAGAATCCCGGGGAACACCGGGGAGCTGTTTTTT.

CDR3 nucleotide sequence: TGTGCCAGCAGTCCGAATTCTGCTGGCTACACCTTC. Translation gives CASSPNSAGYTF. This chain connects TRBV6-6 to TRBJ1-2; D not resolved. The CDR3 spans 12 residues. Germline CDR1 is MNHNY and CDR2 is SVGAGI (reference sequence). V was pared by 5 bases and J by 7 bases, with 11 bases between.

This rearrangement joins TRBV29-1 to TRBJ2-5; 9 nucleotides agree with TRBD1. The CDR3 runs 16 residues. Germline assignment: CDR1 SQVTM and CDR2 ANQGSEA. With 0 bases clipped from V and 4 bases from J, the junction kept 9 bases outside the gene matches. CDR3 in DNA: TGCAGCGTTGAAGAAGAAGGGGACAGGGTGACAGAGACCCAGTACTTC. Protein product: CSVEEEGDRVTETQYF.